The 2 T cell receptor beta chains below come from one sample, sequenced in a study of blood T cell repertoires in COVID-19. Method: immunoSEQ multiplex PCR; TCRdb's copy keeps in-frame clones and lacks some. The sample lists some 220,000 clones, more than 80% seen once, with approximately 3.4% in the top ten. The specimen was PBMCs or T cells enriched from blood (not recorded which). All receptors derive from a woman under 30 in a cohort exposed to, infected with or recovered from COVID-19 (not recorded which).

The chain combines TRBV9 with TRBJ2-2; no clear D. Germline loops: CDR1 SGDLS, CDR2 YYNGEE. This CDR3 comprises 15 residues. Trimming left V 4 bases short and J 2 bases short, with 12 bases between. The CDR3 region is CASSIHTPNTGELFF. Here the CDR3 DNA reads TGTGCCAGCAGCATCCACACCCCCAACACCGGGGAGCTGTTTTTT.

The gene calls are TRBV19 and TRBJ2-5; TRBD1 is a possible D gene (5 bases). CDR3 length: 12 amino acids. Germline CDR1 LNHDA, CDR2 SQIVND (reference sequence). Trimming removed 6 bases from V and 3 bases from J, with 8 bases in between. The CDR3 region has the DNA TGTGCCAGTAGGGGGCACGAAGAGACCCAGTACTTC. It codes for CASRGHEETQYF.